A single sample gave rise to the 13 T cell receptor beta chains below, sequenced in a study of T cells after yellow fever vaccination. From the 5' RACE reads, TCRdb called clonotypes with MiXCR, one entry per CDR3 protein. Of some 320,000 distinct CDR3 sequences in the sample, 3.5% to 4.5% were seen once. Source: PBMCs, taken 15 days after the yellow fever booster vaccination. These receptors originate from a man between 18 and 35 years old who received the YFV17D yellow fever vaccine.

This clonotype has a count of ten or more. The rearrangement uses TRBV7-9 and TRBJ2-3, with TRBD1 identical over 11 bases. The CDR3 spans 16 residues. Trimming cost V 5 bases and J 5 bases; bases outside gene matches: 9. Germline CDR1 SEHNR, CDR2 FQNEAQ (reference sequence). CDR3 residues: CASSLWTGGAIDTQYF. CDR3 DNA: TGTGCCAGCAGCCTGTGGACAGGGGGCGCGATAGATACGCAGTATTTT.

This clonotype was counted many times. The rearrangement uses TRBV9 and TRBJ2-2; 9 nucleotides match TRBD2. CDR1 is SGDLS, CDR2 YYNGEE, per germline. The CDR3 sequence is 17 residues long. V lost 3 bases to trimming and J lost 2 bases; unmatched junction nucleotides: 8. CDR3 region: CASSDVAGAFNTGELFF. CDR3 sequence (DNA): TGTGCCAGCAGCGACGTAGCGGGGGCCTTCAACACCGGGGAGCTGTTTTTT.

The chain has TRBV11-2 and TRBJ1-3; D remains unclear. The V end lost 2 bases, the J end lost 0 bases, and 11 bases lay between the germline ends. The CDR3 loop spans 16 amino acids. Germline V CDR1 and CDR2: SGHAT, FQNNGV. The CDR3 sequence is CASSLHRWSSGNTIYF. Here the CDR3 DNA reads TGTGCCAGCAGCTTACACCGCTGGAGCTCTGGAAACACCATATATTTT.

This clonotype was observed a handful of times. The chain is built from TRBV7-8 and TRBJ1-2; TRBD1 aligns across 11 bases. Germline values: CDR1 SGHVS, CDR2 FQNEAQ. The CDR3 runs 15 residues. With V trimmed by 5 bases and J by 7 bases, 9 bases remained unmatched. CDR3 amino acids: CASSLSGQGASGYTF. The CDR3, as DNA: TGTGCCAGCAGCCTCTCCGGACAGGGGGCGAGTGGCTACACCTTC.

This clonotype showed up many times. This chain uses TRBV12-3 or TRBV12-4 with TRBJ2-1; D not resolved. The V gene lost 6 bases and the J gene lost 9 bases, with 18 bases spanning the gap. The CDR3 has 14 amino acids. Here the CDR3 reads CASRTTRMVGEQFF. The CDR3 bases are TGTGCCAGCAGGACGACTCGAATGGTAGGTGAGCAGTTCTTC.

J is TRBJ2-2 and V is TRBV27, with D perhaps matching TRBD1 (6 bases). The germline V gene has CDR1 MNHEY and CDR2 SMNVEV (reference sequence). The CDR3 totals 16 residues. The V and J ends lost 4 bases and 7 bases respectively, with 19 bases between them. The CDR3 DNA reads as TGTGCCAGCAGTTCCCTTAATGGGGGCTTCGGCGGGGAGCTGTTTTTT. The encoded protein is CASSSLNGGFGGELFF.

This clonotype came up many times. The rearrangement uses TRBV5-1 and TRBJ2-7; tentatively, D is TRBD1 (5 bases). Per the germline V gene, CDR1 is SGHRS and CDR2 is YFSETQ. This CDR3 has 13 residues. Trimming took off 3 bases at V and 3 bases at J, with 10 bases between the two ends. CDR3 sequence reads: CASSYDSLYEQYF. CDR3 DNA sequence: TGCGCCAGCAGCTACGACAGCCTCTACGAGCAGTACTTC.

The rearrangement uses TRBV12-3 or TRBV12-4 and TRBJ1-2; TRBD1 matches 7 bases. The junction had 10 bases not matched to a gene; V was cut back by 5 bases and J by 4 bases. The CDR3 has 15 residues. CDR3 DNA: TGTGCCAGCAGTCAACAGGGGAAGGGGTCCTATGGCTACACCTTC. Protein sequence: CASSQQGKGSYGYTF.

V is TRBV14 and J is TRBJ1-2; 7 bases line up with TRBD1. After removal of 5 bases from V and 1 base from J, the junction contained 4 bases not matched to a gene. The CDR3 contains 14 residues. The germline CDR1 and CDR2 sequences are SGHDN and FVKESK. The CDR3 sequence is CASSWDSVNYGYTF. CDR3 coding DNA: TGTGCCAGCAGCTGGGACAGCGTTAACTATGGCTACACCTTC.

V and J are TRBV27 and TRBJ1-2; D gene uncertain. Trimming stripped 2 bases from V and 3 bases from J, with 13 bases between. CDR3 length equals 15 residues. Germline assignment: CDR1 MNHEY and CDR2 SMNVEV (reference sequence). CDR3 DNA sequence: TGTGCCAGCAGTTTAGCCCCGGGCGCTTACTATGGCTACACCTTC. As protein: CASSLAPGAYYGYTF.

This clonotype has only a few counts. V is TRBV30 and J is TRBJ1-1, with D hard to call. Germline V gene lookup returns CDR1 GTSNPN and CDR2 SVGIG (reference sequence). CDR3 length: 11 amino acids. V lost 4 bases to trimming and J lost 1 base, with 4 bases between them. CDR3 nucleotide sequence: TGTGCCTGGAATGAGAACACTGAAGCTTTCTTT. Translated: CAWNENTEAFF.

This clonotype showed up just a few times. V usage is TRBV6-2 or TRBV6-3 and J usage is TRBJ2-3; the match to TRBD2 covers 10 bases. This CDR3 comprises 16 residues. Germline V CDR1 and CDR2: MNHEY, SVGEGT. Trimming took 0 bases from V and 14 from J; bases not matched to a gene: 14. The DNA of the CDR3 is TGTGCCAGCAGTTACTCGCTTTTTCTAGCGGGGGCCCCTCGGTATTTT. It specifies CASSYSLFLAGAPRYF.

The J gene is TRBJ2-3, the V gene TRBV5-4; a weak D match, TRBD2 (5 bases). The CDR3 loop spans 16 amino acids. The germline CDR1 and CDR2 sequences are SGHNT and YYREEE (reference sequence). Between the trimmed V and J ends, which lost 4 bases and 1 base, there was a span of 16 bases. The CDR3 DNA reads TGTGCCAGCAGCCACGGTCTTGTCGGGGGCACAGATACGCAGTATTTT. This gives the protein CASSHGLVGGTDTQYF.